This is a list of T cell receptor beta chains from one sample in a study of T-cell reconstitution after alpha-beta-depleted transplantation in children. TCRdb analysed the PCR reads with MiXCR anew, one entry per CDR3 protein. Altogether roughly 350,000 distinct CDR3 sequences are present, 15% to 20% being singletons, with the ten largest covering just over 40%. The input for sequencing was PBMCs, mostly from graft donor cells, taken 360 days after TCRalphabeta/CD19-depleted stem cell transplant. These receptors all stem from a male patient aged 2 to 10 who had a stem cell transplant for acute lymphoblastic leukemia, so the T cells may come from the graft donor. The CDR3 runs from the conserved cysteine through the conserved F or W. A D gene is named only where the DNA matches it firmly. Rows give clone size only sometimes, using once, few, many, or a class for an expanded clone.

J gene	clone size	D gene	V gene	CDR3 DNA	CDR3 protein
TRBJ2-2	few	-	TRBV28	TGTGCCAGCAGCCCCTTTAAAACCGGGGAGCTGTTTTTT	CASSPFKTGELFF
TRBJ2-7	few	TRBD2	TRBV12-3/TRBV12-4	TGTGCCAGCAAGCATGGGGGGGGCGAGCAGTACTTC	CASKHGGGEQYF
TRBJ2-1	-	TRBD2	TRBV18	TGTGCCAGCTCACCGACTAGCGGGAGGCAACTTAGCTCCTACAATGAGCAGTTCTTC	CASSPTSGRQLSSYNEQFF
TRBJ2-5	few	TRBD2	TRBV9	TGTGCCAGCAGCGTAGGAGCGGGACTCCGGTACCAAGAGACCCAGTACTTC	CASSVGAGLRYQETQYF
TRBJ2-1	few	TRBD2	TRBV4-3	TGCGCCAGCAGCCAAGATAGGACTAGCGGGACATACAATGAGCAGTTCTTC	CASSQDRTSGTYNEQFF
TRBJ1-2	-	TRBD1	TRBV7-9	TGTGCCAGCAGCCCAATTAGGAGGGGGCCTAACTATGACTACACCTTC	CASSPIRRGPNYDYTF
TRBJ2-1	-	TRBD2	TRBV29-1	TGCAGCGTTGCCCCCAGACTAGCGGGAGGAGGGAATGAGCAGTTCTTC	CSVAPRLAGGGNEQFF
TRBJ2-2	-	TRBD1	TRBV4-3	TGCGCCAGCAGCCAAGACAGGGGGTTTATCACCGGGGAGCTGTTTTTT	CASSQDRGFITGELFF
TRBJ2-1	many	-	TRBV10-3	TGTGCCATCAGCGACAGGTACAATGAGCAGTTCTTC	CAISDRYNEQFF
TRBJ2-2	many	TRBD2	TRBV28	TGTGCCAGCAGTCCGGGACTAAACACCGGGGAGCTGTTTTTT	CASSPGLNTGELFF
TRBJ2-1	many	-	TRBV24-1	TGTGCCACCTGCTCTAGAGACTCCTACAATGAGCAGTTCTTC	CATCSRDSYNEQFF
TRBJ1-2	-	TRBD1	TRBV11-2	TGTGCCAGCAGCTTGGGACCGCTTCAGGGGGCCTTTTCTAACTATGGCTACACCTTC	CASSLGPLQGAFSNYGYTF
TRBJ2-3	-	-	TRBV7-6	TGTGCCAGCAGCTTAGTCGCGGGATCGTCAGATACGCAGTATTTT	CASSLVAGSSDTQYF
TRBJ2-7	-	-	TRBV3-1	TGTGCCAGCAGCGAAGCCGGTAGCGGTGCCTCCTACGAGCAGTACTTC	CASSEAGSGASYEQYF
TRBJ2-5	-	-	TRBV4-1	TGCGCCAGCAGCCCTTCCCGGCTAGGGCGAGAGACCCAGTACTTC	CASSPSRLGRETQYF